These T cell receptor beta chains were read from a single sample in a study of blood T cell repertoires in COVID-19. TCRdb's table, derived via immunoSEQ multiplex PCR, lists solely in-frame clones and lacks some. The sample comprises some 300,000 clones, roughly 86% of which are singletons, and 1.3% rests with the top ten. The sequenced material came from peripheral blood. All receptors come from an older man with acute or convalescent COVID-19. CDR3s include the opening cysteine and the closing phenylalanine or tryptophan. A D gene is named only where the DNA matches it firmly. Not every row has a clone size; where given, it reads once, few, many or a size class.

CDR3: CATSDDRDRVDTQYF
DNA: TGTGCCACCAGTGATGACCGGGACAGGGTTGATACGCAGTATTTT
size: few
D: TRBD1
V: TRBV24-1
J: TRBJ2-3

CDR3: CASSPRTGAYEQYF
DNA: TGTGCCAGCAGCCCACGGACAGGAGCCTACGAGCAGTACTTC
size: -
D: TRBD1
V: TRBV7-9
J: TRBJ2-7

CDR3: CSVEVQQGGETQYF
DNA: TGCAGCGTTGAAGTTCAGCAGGGGGGAGAGACCCAGTACTTC
size: -
D: -
V: TRBV29-1
J: TRBJ2-5

CDR3: CASRTGVHTEAFF
DNA: TGTGCCAGCAGGACAGGGGTCCACACTGAAGCTTTCTTT
size: -
D: TRBD1
V: TRBV12-3/TRBV12-4
J: TRBJ1-1

CDR3: CASSGTVGQGLEKLFF
DNA: TGTGCCAGCAGTGGAACCGTGGGACAGGGACTGGAAAAACTGTTTTTT
size: -
D: TRBD1
V: TRBV6-1
J: TRBJ1-4

CDR3: CASSLVADYEQYF
DNA: TGTGCCAGCAGCTTAGTGGCAGACTACGAGCAGTACTTC
size: -
D: -
V: TRBV7-2
J: TRBJ2-7

CDR3: CASSLGEGRSPLHF
DNA: TGTGCCAGCAGCTTAGGGGAGGGTAGGTCACCCCTCCACTTT
size: -
D: -
V: TRBV11-2
J: TRBJ1-6

CDR3: CARSPTITNTGELFF
DNA: TGTGCCAGAAGCCCTACTATAACGAACACCGGGGAGCTGTTTTTT
size: -
D: -
V: TRBV5-3
J: TRBJ2-2

CDR3: CATSGATGTGVYNEQFF
DNA: TGTGCCACCAGTGGTGCAACCGGGACAGGGGTATACAATGAGCAGTTCTTC
size: -
D: TRBD1
V: TRBV24-1
J: TRBJ2-1

CDR3: CASSTLPGTEQYF
DNA: TGTGCCAGTAGTACTTTACCGGGGACTGAGCAGTACTTC
size: -
D: -
V: TRBV19
J: TRBJ2-7

CDR3: CASSSQETQYF
DNA: TGTGCCAGCAGCTCTCAAGAGACCCAGTACTTC
size: once
D: -
V: TRBV7-6
J: TRBJ2-5

CDR3: CASSSKTSLGETQYF
DNA: TGTGCCAGCAGCTCCAAGACTAGTTTGGGGGAGACCCAGTACTTC
size: -
D: -
V: TRBV11-2
J: TRBJ2-5

CDR3: CASSLARGGGTDTQYF
DNA: TGTGCCAGCAGCTTAGCGAGGGGGGGTGGCACAGATACGCAGTATTTT
size: -
D: -
V: TRBV7-2
J: TRBJ2-3

CDR3: CASSRQGASYNEQFF
DNA: TGTGCCAGCAGTCGTCAGGGGGCATCATACAATGAGCAGTTCTTC
size: -
D: TRBD1
V: TRBV28
J: TRBJ2-1

CDR3: CASSLNPGGRYNEQFF
DNA: TGTGCCAGCAGCTTAAACCCCGGAGGGAGGTACAATGAGCAGTTCTTC
size: -
D: -
V: TRBV7-7
J: TRBJ2-1

CDR3: CASSSASYDQPQHF
DNA: TGTGCCAGCAGTTCCGCGTCGTATGATCAGCCCCAGCATTTT
size: -
D: -
V: TRBV28
J: TRBJ1-5

CDR3: CASSERFAGGNEQFF
DNA: TGTGCCAGCAGTGAAAGGTTTGCGGGGGGCAATGAGCAGTTCTTC
size: -
D: TRBD2
V: TRBV2
J: TRBJ2-1

CDR3: CASSSGQGIGQPQHF
DNA: TGTGCCAGCAGCTCTGGTCAGGGGATCGGCCAGCCCCAGCATTTT
size: -
D: -
V: TRBV6-5
J: TRBJ1-5

CDR3: CASSLSRGGFYEQYF
DNA: TGTGCCAGCAGTTTGTCGCGGGGGGGATTTTACGAGCAGTACTTC
size: -
D: TRBD2
V: TRBV28
J: TRBJ2-7

CDR3: CASSPDLQGKTEAFF
DNA: TGTGCCAGCAGCCCTGATCTTCAGGGGAAGACTGAAGCTTTCTTT
size: -
D: -
V: TRBV5-4
J: TRBJ1-1

CDR3: CASSYLRSGTVNQPQHF
DNA: TGTGCCAGCAGCTATCTTAGGTCCGGGACAGTCAATCAGCCCCAGCATTTT
size: many
D: TRBD1
V: TRBV28
J: TRBJ1-5

CDR3: CASSLVGEVTGNTIYF
DNA: TGTGCCAGCAGCTTAGTCGGGGAGGTGACTGGAAACACCATATATTTT
size: -
D: -
V: TRBV7-2
J: TRBJ1-3

CDR3: CATSSRQTGNSPLHF
DNA: TGTGCCACCAGCTCGCGACAAACTGGTAATTCACCCCTCCACTTT
size: -
D: -
V: TRBV15
J: TRBJ1-6

CDR3: CASSDRGRGRGEKLFF
DNA: TGTGCCAGCAGCGACCGGGGGAGGGGACGCGGGGAAAAACTGTTTTTT
size: -
D: -
V: TRBV9
J: TRBJ1-4

CDR3: CASSTTSSGRSYEQFF
DNA: TGTGCCAGCAGTACTACCTCCAGCGGGAGAAGCTATGAGCAGTTCTTC
size: once
D: TRBD2
V: TRBV28
J: TRBJ2-1

CDR3: CASSLTSSNEQYF
DNA: TGCGCCAGCAGCCTCACTAGCTCCAACGAGCAGTACTTC
size: -
D: -
V: TRBV5-1
J: TRBJ2-7